A selection of T cell receptor beta chains follows, all from one sample in a study of stem cell transplantation in POMP-related autoinflammatory disease. Method: immunoSEQ multiplex PCR; TCRdb's copy keeps in-frame clones and lacks some. The data contain about 11,000 clones, around 90% of them seen just once; the ten biggest clones take up 54%. The sequencing used CD8+ T cells from PBMCs, collected before stem cell transplantation. These receptors all come from a human donor with POMP-related autoinflammation and immune dysregulation (PRAID). The CDR3 runs from the conserved cysteine through the conserved F or W. D genes are given only for firm matches. Clone size is stated in some rows and not others, as once, few, many or a class when expanded.

cdr3_aa	cdr3_nt	v_call	clone_size	j_call	d_call
CASSVTGRRADTQYF	TGTGCCAGTAGCGTGACAGGGAGGAGGGCAGATACGCAGTATTTT	TRBV19	-	TRBJ2-3	-
CATSRDRGNTGELFF	TGTGCCACCAGCAGAGACAGGGGGAACACCGGGGAGCTGTTTTTT	TRBV15	-	TRBJ2-2	-
CAISAGGKVAFF	TGTGCCATCAGTGCCGGGGGCAAGGTAGCTTTCTTT	TRBV10-3	-	TRBJ1-1	-
CASSLSGDGYTF	TGTGCCAGCAGTTTATCTGGGGATGGCTACACCTTC	TRBV27	few	TRBJ1-2	-
CASQERNQETQYF	TGTGCCAGCCAAGAGCGGAACCAAGAGACCCAGTACTTC	TRBV2	-	TRBJ2-5	-
CASSLPGLATTDTQYF	TGTGCCAGCAGCTTACCGGGGCTAGCGACCACAGATACGCAGTATTTT	TRBV7-9	-	TRBJ2-3	-
CASSRVTVTGELFF	TGTGCCAGCAGCCGAGTCACGGTCACGGGGGAGCTGTTTTTT	TRBV7-9	-	TRBJ2-2	-
CASSHLLELAKNIQYF	TGTGCCAGCAGCCACCTTTTGGAACTAGCCAAAAACATTCAGTACTTC	TRBV7-3	-	TRBJ2-4	-
CASSQGLAGINEQFF	TGCGCCAGCAGCCAAGGACTAGCGGGAATTAATGAGCAGTTCTTC	TRBV4-1	-	TRBJ2-1	TRBD2
CASSQDQGIGYTF	TGTGCCAGCAGCCAAGATCAGGGTATTGGCTACACCTTC	TRBV14	-	TRBJ1-2	-
CASNTMTSGRAPPGTDTQYF	TGCGCCAGCAATACAATGACTAGCGGGAGGGCCCCTCCTGGCACAGATACGCAGTATTTT	TRBV10-1	-	TRBJ2-3	TRBD2
CASRSTGGSYNEQFF	TGTGCCAGCCGCTCGACAGGGGGCTCCTACAATGAGCAGTTCTTC	TRBV28	once	TRBJ2-1	TRBD1
CASSLDTSGANVLTF	TGCGCCAGCAGCCTGGACACCTCTGGGGCCAACGTCCTGACTTTC	TRBV4-1	once	TRBJ2-6	-
CASSLSAGRNEQFF	TGTGCCAGCAGCTTATCGGCGGGACGCAATGAGCAGTTCTTC	TRBV7-3	-	TRBJ2-1	-
CASSLARTGLNEQFF	TGTGCCAGCAGCTTAGCTCGGACAGGGTTGAATGAGCAGTTCTTC	TRBV7-8	-	TRBJ2-1	TRBD1
CAIRDVGTGIQTGELFF	TGTGCCATCAGAGACGTCGGGACAGGGATTCAAACCGGGGAGCTGTTTTTT	TRBV10-3	-	TRBJ2-2	TRBD1
CASSQEGAGGGNEQFF	TGCGCCAGCAGCCAAGAAGGAGCGGGGGGTGGCAATGAGCAGTTCTTC	TRBV4-1	-	TRBJ2-1	TRBD2
CASSGSSGSGTDTQYF	TGTGCCAGCAGCGGAAGCAGCGGGAGTGGCACAGATACGCAGTATTTT	TRBV9	-	TRBJ2-3	TRBD2
CASSPAGSGSGEQFF	TGTGCCAGCAGCCCCGCGGGTAGCGGGAGCGGTGAGCAGTTCTTC	TRBV27	-	TRBJ2-1	TRBD2
CAWSPDRVGWVNEKLFF	TGTGCCTGGAGTCCGGACAGGGTGGGGTGGGTTAATGAAAAACTGTTTTTT	TRBV30	-	TRBJ1-4	TRBD1
CASSPSRNSGNTIYF	TGTGCCAGCAGCCCCAGTCGCAACTCTGGAAACACCATATATTTT	TRBV7-2	once	TRBJ1-3	-
CASSLSGYGYTF	TGTGCCAGCAGTTTATCAGGGTATGGCTACACCTTC	TRBV27	few	TRBJ1-2	-
CASPSSHLSGANVLTF	TGTGCCAGTCCCAGCTCCCACCTTTCTGGGGCCAACGTCCTGACTTTC	TRBV19	-	TRBJ2-6	-
CASSAWTEVRELFF	TGTGCCAGCAGCGCCTGGACGGAGGTACGGGAGCTGTTTTTT	TRBV7-6	-	TRBJ2-2	-
CASNPGQHF	TGTGCCAGCAACCCCGGACAACACTTC	TRBV21-1	-	TRBJ2-7	-
CAWSEGGNTIYF	TGTGCCTGGAGTGAGGGGGGAAACACCATATATTTT	TRBV30	-	TRBJ1-3	-
CASSFNTGYEQYF	TGTGCCAGCAGCTTCAATACGGGCTACGAGCAGTACTTC	TRBV7-6	-	TRBJ2-7	-
CASSQGTSLEQYF	TGCGCCAGCAGCCAGGGGACCTCTCTAGAGCAGTATTTT	TRBV4-1	-	TRBJ2-3	-
CASSEGTGNSNQPQHF	TGTGCCAGCAGTGAAGGGACAGGGAATAGCAATCAGCCCCAGCATTTT	TRBV6-1	-	TRBJ1-5	TRBD1
CASSQQQGYTGELFF	TGTGCCAGCAGCCAGCAGCAGGGGTACACCGGGGAGCTGTTTTTT	TRBV5-6	-	TRBJ2-2	-
CASSFSGRNQPQHF	TGTGCCAGCAGCTTCTCAGGGAGGAATCAGCCCCAGCATTTT	TRBV11-2	few	TRBJ1-5	-
CAWTSGSNEQFF	TGTGCCTGGACTAGCGGGAGCAATGAGCAGTTCTTC	TRBV30	-	TRBJ2-1	TRBD2
CASSQDELAGVDYEQYF	TGCGCCAGCAGCCAAGACGAACTAGCGGGAGTTGACTACGAGCAGTACTTC	TRBV4-1	-	TRBJ2-7	TRBD2
CASSWRATNEKLFF	TGTGCCAGCAGTTGGAGGGCAACTAATGAAAAACTGTTTTTT	TRBV28	-	TRBJ1-4	-
CASSPGQGLNEWETQYF	TGTGCCAGCAGCCCCGGACAGGGACTTAACGAGTGGGAGACCCAGTACTTC	TRBV7-6	-	TRBJ2-5	TRBD1
CASSLQGLNTEAFF	TGTGCCAGCAGTTTACAGGGCCTGAACACTGAAGCTTTCTTT	TRBV6-6	few	TRBJ1-1	-
CASSYTGAPTTGELFF	TGTGCCAGCAGCTATACAGGGGCCCCGACCACCGGGGAGCTGTTTTTT	TRBV7-3	-	TRBJ2-2	TRBD1
CASSLRGRYNEQFF	TGTGCCAGCAGTTTACGGGGGAGGTACAATGAGCAGTTCTTC	TRBV27	-	TRBJ2-1	-
CATSRVAFSSYEQYF	TGTGCCACCAGCAGAGTGGCGTTTAGCTCCTACGAGCAGTACTTC	TRBV15	once	TRBJ2-7	-
CASRRTGFGNTIYF	TGTGCCAGCAGAAGGACAGGGTTCGGAAACACCATATATTTT	TRBV7-9	-	TRBJ1-3	TRBD1
CASSQDPILNYGYTF	TGCGCCAGCAGCCAAGATCCCATCCTGAACTATGGCTACACCTTC	TRBV4-1	-	TRBJ1-2	-
CASSASNRAPNGYTQYF	TGTGCCAGCAGCGCCTCAAACAGGGCGCCCAATGGCTATACGCAGTATTTT	TRBV9	-	TRBJ2-3	-
CASSPGGQGQGLAAYEQYF	TGTGCCAGCAGCCCGGGAGGGCAGGGGCAAGGACTAGCGGCCTACGAGCAGTACTTC	TRBV5-6	once	TRBJ2-7	TRBD2
CASSILGPRVDQPQHF	TGTGCCAGTAGTATTCTGGGACCCAGAGTGGATCAGCCCCAGCATTTT	TRBV19	-	TRBJ1-5	-
CASSPLLETDTQYF	TGTGCCAGCAGTCCCCTCTTGGAGACAGATACGCAGTATTTT	TRBV27	-	TRBJ2-3	-
CASSLAGSSQDGAFF	TGCGCCAGCAGCTTGGCAGGGTCTTCCCAAGATGGAGCTTTCTTT	TRBV5-1	-	TRBJ1-1	-
CSVELTGAFF	TGCAGCGTTGAATTGACAGGAGCTTTCTTT	TRBV29-1	-	TRBJ1-1	-
CASSRDGSSYNEQFF	TGTGCCAGCAGTAGGGACGGGAGCTCCTACAATGAGCAGTTCTTC	TRBV6-5	-	TRBJ2-1	-
CASSLPPWTWRDNEQFF	TGTGCCAGCAGCTTACCACCATGGACCTGGAGAGACAATGAGCAGTTCTTC	TRBV7-9	-	TRBJ2-1	-
CASSPTTGGPTDTQYF	TGTGCCAGCAGCCCAACGACAGGGGGCCCCACAGATACGCAGTATTTT	TRBV7-9	-	TRBJ2-3	TRBD1
CASIPQVGDAYNEQFF	TGTGCCAGCATCCCACAGGTGGGGGACGCCTACAATGAGCAGTTCTTC	TRBV7-9	-	TRBJ2-1	-
CASSAGLAGSYEQYF	TGTGCCAGCAGCGCCGGACTAGCGGGGTCCTACGAGCAGTACTTC	TRBV9	-	TRBJ2-7	TRBD2
CASNEPRGEQFF	TGTGCCAGCAACGAACCAAGGGGTGAGCAGTTCTTC	TRBV6-1	-	TRBJ2-1	-